These T cell receptor beta chains were read from a single sample in a study of regulatory T cells in long-lasting Graves disease. TCRdb used MiXCR to reprocess the multiplex PCR reads, holding one entry per CDR3 protein. In the table there are approximately 480,000 distinct CDR3 sequences, 15% to 20% of which are singletons. This sample also belongs to another study, concerning T cells in Graves' hyperthyroidism and ophthalmopathy.

The source material was peripheral blood mononuclear cells (PBMCs), sampled at new diagnosis, from a patient treated with antithyroid drugs. The receptors originated from a man in his forties with Graves disease. Each CDR3 is given with its conserved first and last residue. A D gene is named only where the DNA matches it firmly. Size is omitted from some rows. Given values are once, few, many or a class for expanded clones.

V gene	clone size	J gene	D gene	CDR3 DNA	CDR3 protein
TRBV18	few	TRBJ1-5	NA	TGTGCCAGCTCACCCGCCGACAGCTATAGCAATCAGCCCCAGCATTTT	CASSPADSYSNQPQHF
TRBV20-1	few	TRBJ2-4	NA	TGCAGTGCTCGCAGGGGTGGCGAAAACATTCAGTACTTC	CSARRGGENIQYF
TRBV12-3/TRBV12-4	many	TRBJ1-1	NA	TGTGCCAGCAGTTTAGCGCTGGGATATCGGGCTTTCTTT	CASSLALGYRAFF
TRBV20-1	NA	TRBJ2-3	NA	TGCAGTGCTACTCCCCTGATAGCGGGACAGAGCACAGATACGCAGTATTTT	CSATPLIAGQSTDTQYF
TRBV4-1	NA	TRBJ1-3	TRBD1	TGCGCCAGCAGCCCGGACAGGGAAAGGTCTAGAAACACCATATATTTT	CASSPDRERSRNTIYF
TRBV11-1	many	TRBJ1-5	TRBD1	TGTGCCAGCAGCCAGACAGGGTCAGGTCAGCCCCAGCATTTT	CASSQTGSGQPQHF
TRBV28	many	TRBJ2-5	NA	TGTGCCAGCAGTTTATTTTCGGGGATCGCGGGGGAGACCCAGTACTTC	CASSLFSGIAGETQYF
TRBV5-5	few	TRBJ1-2	TRBD1	TGTGCCAGCAGCCAAGGACAGGGGGCAAGGTATGGCTACACCTTC	CASSQGQGARYGYTF
TRBV12-3/TRBV12-4	many	TRBJ2-5	NA	TGTGCCAGCAGTCGCGACGGCACAAACCAAGAGACCCAGTACTTC	CASSRDGTNQETQYF
TRBV12-3/TRBV12-4	NA	TRBJ1-2	NA	TGTGCCAGCAGGGGGTTGGATGGCTACACCTTC	CASRGLDGYTF
TRBV28	many	TRBJ2-7	NA	TGTGCCAGCAGCCCCATGTACGAGCAGTACTTC	CASSPMYEQYF
TRBV6-5	few	TRBJ2-3	TRBD2	TGTGCCAGCAGTTTGGGACTAGCGGAAAACACAGATACGCAGTATTTT	CASSLGLAENTDTQYF
TRBV7-9	once	TRBJ1-1	NA	TGTGCCAGCAGCCCGCCCCGTGGGCAGATTGAAGCTTTCTTT	CASSPPRGQIEAFF
TRBV5-1	NA	TRBJ2-7	NA	TGCGCCAGCAGCTTGGTGCTGGGTGAGGTTCCCTACGAGCAGTACTTC	CASSLVLGEVPYEQYF
TRBV9	few	TRBJ2-5	NA	TGTGCCAGCAGCGCGGGAAGCAGGGCCGAACTCGGGGAGACCCAGTACTTC	CASSAGSRAELGETQYF
TRBV4-1	NA	TRBJ2-3	TRBD2	TGCGCCAGCAGCCAAGATCGACTAGCGAACACAGATACGCAGTATTTT	CASSQDRLANTDTQYF
TRBV29-1	NA	TRBJ1-3	NA	TGCAGCGTTGGCAGCCTCGGTCTCTCTGGAAACACCATATATTTT	CSVGSLGLSGNTIYF
TRBV6-1	many	TRBJ1-1	NA	TGTGCCAGCAGTATGGACACCCGATGGAACACTGAAGCTTTCTTT	CASSMDTRWNTEAFF
TRBV20-1	many	TRBJ2-3	NA	TGCAGTGCATCGGGCATCACAGATACGCAGTATTTT	CSASGITDTQYF
TRBV20-1	many	TRBJ2-1	NA	TGCAGTGCTGTTACAGACGAGTACAATGAGCAGTTCTTC	CSAVTDEYNEQFF
TRBV28	many	TRBJ2-7	TRBD2	TGTGCCAGTACTACTAGCGGCAAGGCGTACGAGCAGTACTTC	CASTTSGKAYEQYF
TRBV12-3/TRBV12-4	many	TRBJ2-1	TRBD2	TGTGCCAGCAGTTGGGGGACTAGCGGGAGGGATGAGCAGTTCTTC	CASSWGTSGRDEQFF